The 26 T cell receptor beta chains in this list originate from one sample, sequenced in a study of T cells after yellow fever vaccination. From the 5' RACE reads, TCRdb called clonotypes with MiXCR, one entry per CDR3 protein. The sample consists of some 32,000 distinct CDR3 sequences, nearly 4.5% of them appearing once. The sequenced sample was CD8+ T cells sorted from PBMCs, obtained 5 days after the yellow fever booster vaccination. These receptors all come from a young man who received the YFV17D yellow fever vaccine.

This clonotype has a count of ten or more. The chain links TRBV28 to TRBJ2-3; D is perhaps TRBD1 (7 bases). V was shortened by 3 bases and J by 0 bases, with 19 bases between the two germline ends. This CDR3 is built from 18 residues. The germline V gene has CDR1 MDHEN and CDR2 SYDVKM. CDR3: CASSLAGTDTFSTDTQYF. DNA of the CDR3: TGTGCCAGCAGTTTGGCGGGGACAGATACCTTTAGCACAGATACGCAGTATTTT.

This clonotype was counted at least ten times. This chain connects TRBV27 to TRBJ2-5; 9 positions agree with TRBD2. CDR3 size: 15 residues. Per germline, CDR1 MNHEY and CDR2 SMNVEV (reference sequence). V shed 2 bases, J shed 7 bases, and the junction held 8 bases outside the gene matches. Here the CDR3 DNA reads TGTGCCAGCAGTTTAGCGGGAGGGACGGGAAGGACCCAGTACTTC. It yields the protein CASSLAGGTGRTQYF.

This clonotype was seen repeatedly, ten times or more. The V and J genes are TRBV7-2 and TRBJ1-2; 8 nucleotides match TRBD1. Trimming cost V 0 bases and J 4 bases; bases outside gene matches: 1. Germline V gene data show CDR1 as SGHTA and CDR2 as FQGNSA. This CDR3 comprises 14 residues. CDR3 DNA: TGTGCCAGCAGCTTAGCGGACAGGGCCTATGGCTACACCTTC. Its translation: CASSLADRAYGYTF.

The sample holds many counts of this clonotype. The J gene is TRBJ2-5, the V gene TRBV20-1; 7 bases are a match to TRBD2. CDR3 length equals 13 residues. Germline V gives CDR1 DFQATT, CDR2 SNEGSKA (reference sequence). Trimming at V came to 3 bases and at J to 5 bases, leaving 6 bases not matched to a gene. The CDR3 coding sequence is TGCAGTGCTAGGGCGGGAGCGGCGGAGACCCAGTACTTC. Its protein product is CSARAGAAETQYF.

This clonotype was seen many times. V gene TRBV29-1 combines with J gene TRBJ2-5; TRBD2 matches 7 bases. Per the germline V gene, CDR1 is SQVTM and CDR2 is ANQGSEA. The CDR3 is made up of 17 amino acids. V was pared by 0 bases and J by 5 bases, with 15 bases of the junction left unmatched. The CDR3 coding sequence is TGCAGCGTTGAAGATCCCCCCGTGGGAGGGGACCGGGAGACCCAGTACTTC. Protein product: CSVEDPPVGGDRETQYF.

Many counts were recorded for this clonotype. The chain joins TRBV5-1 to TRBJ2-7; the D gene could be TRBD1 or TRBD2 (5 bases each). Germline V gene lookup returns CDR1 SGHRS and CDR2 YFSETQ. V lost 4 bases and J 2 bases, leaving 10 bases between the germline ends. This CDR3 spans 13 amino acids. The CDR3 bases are TGCGCCAGCAGCCTCGGGACCCCCTACGAGCAGTACTTC. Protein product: CASSLGTPYEQYF.

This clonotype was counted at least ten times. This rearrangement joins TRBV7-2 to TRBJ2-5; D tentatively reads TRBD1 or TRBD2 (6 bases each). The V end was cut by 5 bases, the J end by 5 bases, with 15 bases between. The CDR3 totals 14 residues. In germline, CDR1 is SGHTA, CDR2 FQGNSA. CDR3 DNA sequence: TGTGCCAGCAGCCCCGGGGGCATTACGGAGACCCAGTACTTC. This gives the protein CASSPGGITETQYF.

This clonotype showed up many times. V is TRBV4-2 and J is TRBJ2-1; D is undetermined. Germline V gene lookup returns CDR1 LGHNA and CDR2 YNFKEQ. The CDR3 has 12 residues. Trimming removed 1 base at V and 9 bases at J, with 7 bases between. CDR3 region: CASSQGQAEQFF. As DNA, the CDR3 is TGTGCCAGCAGCCAAGGGCAGGCTGAGCAGTTCTTC.

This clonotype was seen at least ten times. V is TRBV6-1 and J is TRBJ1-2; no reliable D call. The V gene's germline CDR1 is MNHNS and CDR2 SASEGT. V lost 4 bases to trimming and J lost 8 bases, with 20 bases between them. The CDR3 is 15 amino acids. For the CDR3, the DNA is TGTGCCAGCAGTGCCAACACCTTACCCTTATACGGCTACACCTTC. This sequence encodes CASSANTLPLYGYTF.

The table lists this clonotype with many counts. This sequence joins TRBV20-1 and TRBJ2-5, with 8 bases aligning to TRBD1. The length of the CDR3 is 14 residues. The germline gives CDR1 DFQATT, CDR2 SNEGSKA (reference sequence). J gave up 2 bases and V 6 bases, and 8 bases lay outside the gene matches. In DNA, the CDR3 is TGCAGTGCGGGAGGACAGGGATTGCAAGAGACCCAGTACTTC. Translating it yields CSAGGQGLQETQYF.

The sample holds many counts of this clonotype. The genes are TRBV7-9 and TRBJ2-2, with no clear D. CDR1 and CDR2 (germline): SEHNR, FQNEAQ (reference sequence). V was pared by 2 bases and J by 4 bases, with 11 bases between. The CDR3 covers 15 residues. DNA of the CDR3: TGTGCCAGCAGCTTAACCGACATTGGCACCGGGGAGCTGTTTTTT. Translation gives CASSLTDIGTGELFF.

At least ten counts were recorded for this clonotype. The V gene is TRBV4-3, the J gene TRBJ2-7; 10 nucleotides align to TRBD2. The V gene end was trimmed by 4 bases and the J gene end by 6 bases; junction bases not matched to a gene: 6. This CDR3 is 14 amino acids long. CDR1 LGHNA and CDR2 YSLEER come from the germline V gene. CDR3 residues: CASSRSGLAVEQYF. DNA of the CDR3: TGCGCCAGCAGCCGATCTGGACTAGCGGTCGAGCAGTACTTC.

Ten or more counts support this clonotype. The CDR3 nucleotides are TGTGCCAGCAGCTTGGCCTTGGGTGAACATACGCAGTATTTT. It yields the protein CASSLALGEHTQYF. The genes are TRBV5-4 and TRBJ2-3; D call uncertain. CDR1 SGHNT and CDR2 YYREEE come from the germline V gene (reference sequence). The CDR3 is 14 amino acids. Trimming stripped 0 bases from V and 7 bases from J, with 12 bases between.

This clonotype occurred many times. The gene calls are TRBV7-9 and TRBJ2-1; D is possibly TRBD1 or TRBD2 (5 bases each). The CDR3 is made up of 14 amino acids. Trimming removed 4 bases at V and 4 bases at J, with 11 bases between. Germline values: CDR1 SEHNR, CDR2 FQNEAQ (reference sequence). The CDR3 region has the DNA TGTGCCAGCAGCTCACGGGGCTCTTACAATGAGCAGTTCTTC. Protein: CASSSRGSYNEQFF. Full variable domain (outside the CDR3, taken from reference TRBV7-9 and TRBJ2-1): DTGVSQNPRHKITKRGQNVTFRCDPISEHNRLYWYRQTLGQGPEFLTYFQNEAQLEKSRLLSDRFSAERPKGSFSTLEIQRTEQGDSAMYLCASSSRGSYNEQFFGPGTRLTVL.

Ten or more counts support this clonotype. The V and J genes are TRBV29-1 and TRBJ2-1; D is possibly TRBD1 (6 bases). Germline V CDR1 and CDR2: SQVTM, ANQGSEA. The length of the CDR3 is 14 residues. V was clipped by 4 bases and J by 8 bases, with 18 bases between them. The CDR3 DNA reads TGCAGCGTTGGCGGCAGGGGAGCCAATCATGAGCAGTTCTTC. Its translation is CSVGGRGANHEQFF.

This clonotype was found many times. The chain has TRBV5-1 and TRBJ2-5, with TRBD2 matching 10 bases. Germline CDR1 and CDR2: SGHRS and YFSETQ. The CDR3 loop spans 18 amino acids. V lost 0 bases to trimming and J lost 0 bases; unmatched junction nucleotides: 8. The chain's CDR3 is CASSLDSGRRAYQETQYF. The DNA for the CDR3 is TGCGCCAGCAGCTTGGATAGCGGGAGGAGGGCGTACCAAGAGACCCAGTACTTC.

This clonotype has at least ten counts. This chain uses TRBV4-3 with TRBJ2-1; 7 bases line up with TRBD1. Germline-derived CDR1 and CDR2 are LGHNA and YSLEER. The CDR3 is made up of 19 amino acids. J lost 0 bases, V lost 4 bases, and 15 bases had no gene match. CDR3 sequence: CASSLRPMGQRSSYNEQFF. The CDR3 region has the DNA TGCGCCAGCAGCCTCCGTCCCATGGGACAGCGGAGCTCCTACAATGAGCAGTTCTTC.

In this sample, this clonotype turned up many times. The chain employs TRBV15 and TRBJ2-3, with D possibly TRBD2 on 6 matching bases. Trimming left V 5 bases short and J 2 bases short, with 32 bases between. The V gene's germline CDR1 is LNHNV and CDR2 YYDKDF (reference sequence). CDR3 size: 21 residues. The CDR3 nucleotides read TGTGCCACCAGCTTCTCTCGGGAAGGGGTCCACCGGGACTCCCTCACAGATACGCAGTATTTT. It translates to CATSFSREGVHRDSLTDTQYF.

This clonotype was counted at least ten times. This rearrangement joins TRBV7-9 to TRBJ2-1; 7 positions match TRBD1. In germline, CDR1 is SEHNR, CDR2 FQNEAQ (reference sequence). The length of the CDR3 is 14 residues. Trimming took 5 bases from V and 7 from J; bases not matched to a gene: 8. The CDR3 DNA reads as TGTGCCAGCAGCGTGGGGGACAGTCTAAATGAGCAGTTCTTC. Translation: CASSVGDSLNEQFF.

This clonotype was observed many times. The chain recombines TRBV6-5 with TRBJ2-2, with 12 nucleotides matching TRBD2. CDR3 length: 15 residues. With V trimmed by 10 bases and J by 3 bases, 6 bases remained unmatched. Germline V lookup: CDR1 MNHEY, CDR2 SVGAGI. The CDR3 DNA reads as TGTGCCACCACGACTAGCGGGAGTTACACCGGGGAGCTGTTTTTT. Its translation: CATTTSGSYTGELFF.

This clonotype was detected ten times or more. The CDR3, as DNA: TGCAGCGTTGTCTGGTCCACCGGGGAGCTGTTTTTT. It encodes CSVVWSTGELFF. The V gene is TRBV29-1, the J gene TRBJ2-2; D is unclear. Germline V CDR1 and CDR2: SQVTM, ANQGSEA. The CDR3 has 12 residues. The V gene lost 4 bases and the J gene lost 4 bases, with 7 bases spanning the gap.

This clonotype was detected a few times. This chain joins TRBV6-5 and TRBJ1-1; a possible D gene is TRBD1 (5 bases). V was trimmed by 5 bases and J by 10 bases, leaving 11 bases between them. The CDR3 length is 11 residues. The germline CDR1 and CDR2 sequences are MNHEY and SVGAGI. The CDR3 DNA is TGTGCCAGCAGTGCAGGGATATCAGCTTTCTTT. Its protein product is CASSAGISAFF.

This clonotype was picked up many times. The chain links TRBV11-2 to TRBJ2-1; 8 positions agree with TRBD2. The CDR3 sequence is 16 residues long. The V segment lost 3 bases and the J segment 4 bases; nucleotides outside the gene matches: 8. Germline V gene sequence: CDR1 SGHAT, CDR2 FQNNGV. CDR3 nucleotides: TGTGCCAGCAGCTTCGGGGTCTCGGGAGGGTACAATGAGCAGTTCTTC. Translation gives CASSFGVSGGYNEQFF. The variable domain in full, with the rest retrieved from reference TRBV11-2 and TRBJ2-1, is EAGVAQSPRYKIIEKRQSVAFWCNPISGHATLYWYQQILGQGPKLLIQFQNNGVVDDSQLPKDRFSAERLKGVDSTLKIQPAKLEDSAVYLCASSFGVSGGYNEQFFGPGTRLTVL.

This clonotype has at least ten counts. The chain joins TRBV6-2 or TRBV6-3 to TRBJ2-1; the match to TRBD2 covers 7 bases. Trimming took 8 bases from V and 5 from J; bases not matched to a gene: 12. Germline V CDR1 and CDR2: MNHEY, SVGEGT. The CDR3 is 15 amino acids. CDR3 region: CASRLTLASDNEQFF. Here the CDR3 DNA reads TGTGCCAGCCGACTTACACTAGCGTCGGACAATGAGCAGTTCTTC.

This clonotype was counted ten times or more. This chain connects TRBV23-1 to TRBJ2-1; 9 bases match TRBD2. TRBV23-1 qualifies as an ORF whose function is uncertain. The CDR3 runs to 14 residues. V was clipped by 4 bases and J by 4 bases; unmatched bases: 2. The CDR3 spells CASSPSGMYNEQFF. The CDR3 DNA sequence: TGCGCCAGCAGTCCTAGCGGGATGTACAATGAGCAGTTCTTC.

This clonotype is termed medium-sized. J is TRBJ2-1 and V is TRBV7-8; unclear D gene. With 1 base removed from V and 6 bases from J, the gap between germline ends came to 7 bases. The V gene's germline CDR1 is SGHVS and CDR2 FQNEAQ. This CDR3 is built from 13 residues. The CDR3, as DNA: TGTGCCAGCAGCTTAGAATTGGGCAATGAGCAGTTCTTC. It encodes CASSLELGNEQFF.